This T cell receptor (beta chain) is drawn from a study of a mutant IDH1 vaccine in newly diagnosed glioma. Overall study: Patients received vaccination from 4-6 weeks after radiotherapy alone, or with temozolomide cycles. Patients were pretreated with radiotherapy, temozolomide, or both, mostly both.

Described time point: week 47, end of study. In every dose of vaccine, 300 ug of mutant IDH1 20-mer peptide was given alongside topical imiquimod. Each donor presented with a new WHO grade 3 or 4 astrocytoma that tested IDH1-mutant and showed ATRX loss. This clone was seen more than once but under ten times. Its antigen is unidentified. Germline V gene sequence: CDR1 SGHDN, CDR2 FVKESK. V shed 6 bases and J shed 0 bases, with 18 bases lying between them. This CDR3 region has 17 residues. The repertoire was sequenced with immunoSEQ multiplex PCR; TCRdb's copy has only in-frame clones and lacks some. The sample holds about 56,000 clones; about 79% are singletons and the top ten take 5.3%.

The clonotype comes from a man aged 50 or older with glioma. This chain connects TRBV14 to TRBJ2-1, with a weak D call TRBD1 (6 bases). The specimen comprised PBMCs, sampled from a glioma patient whose treatment included an IDH1 peptide vaccine. CDR3 region: CASSSGQGTNSYNEQFF. The CDR3 bases are TGTGCCAGCAGTTCAGGCCAGGGGACCAACTCCTACAATGAGCAGTTCTTC.